The 25 T cell receptor beta chains listed next were all sequenced from one sample in a study of blood T cell repertoires in COVID-19. Assay used: immunoSEQ multiplex PCR; TCRdb lists only in-frame clones, some missing. The sample holds about 240,000 clones, about 90% seen once. The sample comprised peripheral blood. These receptors were obtained from a man between 60 and 75 years old who had recovered from COVID-19.

V is TRBV5-1 and J is TRBJ2-3; TRBD2 aligns across 10 bases. After removal of 2 bases from V and 4 bases from J, the junction contained 4 bases not matched to a gene. The CDR3 is 15 residues long. Per germline, CDR1 SGHRS and CDR2 YFSETQ. The CDR3 loop is CASSLAGGPADTQYF. The CDR3 coding sequence is TGCGCCAGCAGCTTAGCGGGGGGGCCCGCAGATACGCAGTATTTT.

V usage is TRBV9 and J usage is TRBJ2-7, with D hard to call. Trimming removed 0 bases from V and 1 base from J, with 11 bases in between. The germline CDR1 and CDR2 sequences are SGDLS and YYNGEE. There are 15 residues in the CDR3. CDR3 nucleotides: TGTGCCAGCAGCGTAGCGGTGACTGGATCCTACGAGCAGTACTTC. It specifies CASSVAVTGSYEQYF.

V is TRBV11-2 and J is TRBJ2-2; tentatively, D is TRBD2 (7 bases). CDR1 SGHAT and CDR2 FQNNGV come from the germline V gene. Deletions cut 4 bases from V and 6 bases from J, with 18 bases between. The CDR3 spans 16 residues. CDR3 sequence (DNA): TGTGCCAGCAGCTCAATCGGGGGGCAGCTGTCCGGGGAGCTGTTTTTT. This codes for CASSSIGGQLSGELFF.

The rearrangement joins TRBV3-1 (or the pseudogene TRBV3-2) to TRBJ1-2; 7 bases are shared with TRBD1. The CDR3 consists of 12 residues. Germline V gene sequence: CDR1 LGHDT, CDR2 YNNKEL (reference sequence). V gave up 8 bases and J gave up 7 bases; unmatched junction bases: 7. The CDR3 sequence: CASGDSGTGYTF. The CDR3 DNA sequence: TGTGCCAGCGGGGACAGTGGCACTGGCTACACCTTC.

The genes are TRBV18 and TRBJ1-5; a possible D gene is TRBD1 (6 bases). Germline CDR1 reads KGHSH; CDR2 reads LQKENI. V lost 2 bases and J 7 bases, leaving 12 bases between the germline ends. CDR3 length: 14 amino acids. CDR3 sequence reads: CASSPTGFGQPQHF. The CDR3 bases are TGTGCCAGCTCACCAACAGGGTTTGGGCAGCCCCAGCATTTT.

CDR3 sequence: CSVLSQGEAEAFF. In DNA, the CDR3 is TGCAGCGTCCTCAGCCAGGGTGAGGCTGAAGCTTTCTTT. The chain uses TRBV29-1 and TRBJ1-1, with D possibly matching TRBD1 (5 bases). Germline CDR1 SQVTM, CDR2 ANQGSEA. The germline V and J ends were trimmed by 6 bases and 6 bases, with 17 bases remaining between them. The CDR3 totals 13 residues. The full variable domain, rest sourced from reference TRBV29-1 and TRBJ1-1, is SAVISQKPSRDICQRGTSLTIQCQVDSQVTMMFWYRQQPGQSLTLIATANQGSEATYESGFVIDKFPISRPNLTFSTLTVSNMSPEDSSIYLCSVLSQGEAEAFFGQGTRLTVV.

The chain has TRBV3-1 (or the pseudogene TRBV3-2) and TRBJ1-4; 8 bases match TRBD1. The V gene end was trimmed by 4 bases and the J gene end by 10 bases; junction bases not matched to a gene: 8. The CDR3 consists of 14 residues. CDR1 is LGHDT, CDR2 YNNKEL, per germline (reference sequence). The CDR3 DNA sequence: TGTGCCAGCAGCCCAGGGGGCAAAAAGGGAAAACTGTTTTTT. Encoded protein: CASSPGGKKGKLFF.

The chain is built from TRBV14 and TRBJ2-1; 11 bases are shared with TRBD2. V lost 4 bases and J lost 4; bases outside the gene matches: 6. CDR1 is SGHDN, CDR2 FVKESK, per germline. The CDR3 contains 16 residues. The CDR3 is CASSPLRLAGYNEQFF. Written as DNA, the CDR3 is TGTGCCAGCAGCCCCCTCAGACTAGCGGGGTACAATGAGCAGTTCTTC. Filled out from reference TRBV14 and TRBJ2-1, the complete variable domain reads EAGVTQFPSHSVIEKGQTVTLRCDPISGHDNLYWYRRVMGKEIKFLLHFVKESKQDESGMPNNRFLAERTGGTYSTLKVQPAELEDSGVYFCASSPLRLAGYNEQFFGPGTRLTVL.

This sequence joins TRBV5-1 and TRBJ1-1, with 7 bases matching TRBD1. Germline trimming cut 0 bases from V and 0 bases from J; bases unmatched to any gene: 8. From germline, CDR1 is SGHRS and CDR2 YFSETQ. The CDR3 runs to 17 residues. CDR3 coding DNA: TGCGCCAGCAGCTTGGGCCGATCGGGACAGATGAACACTGAAGCTTTCTTT. It codes for CASSLGRSGQMNTEAFF.

The chain links TRBV5-1 to TRBJ1-3; D unclear. The CDR3 runs to 15 residues. Germline CDR1 reads SGHRS; CDR2 reads YFSETQ. V dropped 4 bases and J dropped 0 bases, with 11 bases sitting between them. CDR3 bases: TGCGCCAGCAGCCCCCCCCTCTCCTCTGGAAACACCATATATTTT. Its translation is CASSPPLSSGNTIYF.

V gene TRBV13 combines with J gene TRBJ2-7; the D gene is possibly TRBD2 (6 bases). V was pared by 4 bases and J by 5 bases, with 12 bases between. CDR1 and CDR2 (germline): PRHDT, FYEKMQ (reference sequence). This CDR3 region has 13 residues. The CDR3 coding sequence is TGTGCCAGCAGCTCCCGGGGAGGTCACGAGCAGTACTTC. Translation: CASSSRGGHEQYF.

The chain joins TRBV29-1 to TRBJ2-7, with 9 bases identical to TRBD1. The CDR3 runs to 12 residues. Losses at the gene ends were 3 bases for V and 7 bases for J; bases not matched to a gene: 4. Per the germline V gene, CDR1 is SQVTM and CDR2 is ANQGSEA. The CDR3 nucleotides read TGCAGCGTTGAGACAGGGGGAAGGGAGCAGTACGTC. Protein product: CSVETGGREQYV.

About this clone: The same CDR3 arises from other DNA sequences in this sample as well. The chain employs TRBV12-3 or TRBV12-4 and TRBJ1-5, with no clear D. The CDR3 extends over 12 amino acids. V was pared by 4 bases and J by 4 bases, with 5 bases between. The CDR3 protein is CASSSRNQPQHF. In nucleotides, the CDR3 is TGTGCCAGCAGTTCCAGAAATCAGCCCCAGCATTTT.

The rearrangement uses TRBV29-1 and TRBJ2-3; possibly TRBD2 for D (5 bases). Germline V CDR1 and CDR2: SQVTM, ANQGSEA. This CDR3 spans 15 amino acids. Deletions cut 0 bases from V and 1 base from J, with 11 bases between. This chain's CDR3 is CSVEDYRGGTDTQYF. The CDR3 DNA reads as TGCAGCGTTGAAGACTACCGGGGAGGCACAGATACGCAGTATTTT.

V is TRBV27 and J is TRBJ1-4; D might be TRBD1 (6 bases). The CDR3 contains 15 residues. Deletions cut 4 bases from V and 3 bases from J, with 12 bases between. Germline assignment: CDR1 MNHEY and CDR2 SMNVEV (reference sequence). CDR3 protein: CASSSRQVPNEKLFF. The CDR3 DNA sequence: TGTGCCAGCAGTTCACGACAGGTTCCTAATGAAAAACTGTTTTTT.

The rearrangement uses TRBV5-1 and TRBJ1-6; no clear D. The germline V and J ends were trimmed by 1 base and 10 bases, with 9 bases remaining between them. Germline V lookup: CDR1 SGHRS, CDR2 YFSETQ. CDR3 length: 13 amino acids. CDR3: CASSLTPGSPLHF. The CDR3 nucleotides are TGCGCCAGCAGCTTGACCCCGGGGTCACCCCTCCACTTT.

The gene calls are TRBV5-4 and TRBJ2-2; weak D call: TRBD2 (5 bases). This CDR3 has 15 amino acids. The V end lost 0 bases, the J end lost 5 bases, and 11 bases lay between the germline ends. CDR1 and CDR2 (germline): SGHNT, YYREEE (reference sequence). CDR3: CASSLEGLQTGELFF. CDR3 nucleotide sequence: TGTGCCAGCAGCTTGGAAGGACTCCAAACCGGGGAGCTGTTTTTT.

The rearrangement joins TRBV2 to TRBJ1-4; 7 bases match TRBD1. V trimming: 7 bases; J trimming: 3 bases; junction bases outside the gene matches: 2. Germline V gives CDR1 SNHLY, CDR2 FYNNEI. This CDR3 has 13 residues. The CDR3 DNA is TGTGCCAGCACCGGGACAGCTAATGAAAAACTGTTTTTT. Translation: CASTGTANEKLFF.

This chain uses TRBV7-2 with TRBJ2-5; possibly TRBD1 for D (6 bases). Trimming shortened V by 3 bases and J by 3 bases, and 14 bases separated the two germline ends. This CDR3 spans 15 amino acids. Germline V gene sequence: CDR1 SGHTA, CDR2 FQGNSA. The CDR3 is CASSFLDSLKETQYF. In DNA form, the CDR3 reads TGTGCCAGCAGCTTCCTGGACAGTCTAAAAGAGACCCAGTACTTC.

J is TRBJ1-1 and V is TRBV10-1; TRBD1 aligns across 9 bases. The CDR3 extends over 14 amino acids. Germline assignment: CDR1 WNHNN and CDR2 SYGVQD (reference sequence). The trim removed 10 bases at V and 2 bases at J, leaving 8 bases unmatched. CDR3 coding DNA: TGCGCCACCGGGGACAGGGAGATAAACACTGAAGCTTTCTTT. Its protein is CATGDREINTEAFF.

The rearrangement links TRBV16 to TRBJ1-1; TRBD1 agrees at 8 bases. The trim removed 0 bases at V and 4 bases at J, leaving 10 bases unmatched. The CDR3 covers 17 residues. In germline, CDR1 is KGHSY, CDR2 FQNENV. The chain's CDR3 is CASSQSGQETQSTEAFF. The DNA for the CDR3 is TGTGCCAGCAGCCAATCGGGACAGGAAACGCAAAGCACTGAAGCTTTCTTT.

This chain joins TRBV2 and TRBJ2-4, with 9 bases fitting TRBD1. This CDR3 has 14 residues. Germline V CDR1 and CDR2: SNHLY, FYNNEI. With 5 bases clipped from V and 9 bases from J, the junction kept 8 bases outside the gene matches. CDR3 nucleotides: TGTGCCAGCAGTAGGGGACAGGGTTACAGCATTCAGTACTTC. Its translation: CASSRGQGYSIQYF.

This sequence joins TRBV19 and TRBJ2-1; D is perhaps TRBD2 (7 bases). Germline assignment: CDR1 LNHDA and CDR2 SQIVND (reference sequence). CDR3 size: 14 residues. The V and J ends lost 3 bases and 4 bases respectively, with 10 bases between them. The CDR3 nucleotides are TGTGCCAGTAGTATCGGGGGGCAATACAATGAGCAGTTCTTC. It specifies CASSIGGQYNEQFF.

V usage is TRBV6-1 and J usage is TRBJ1-4, with TRBD1 as a possible D gene (6 bases). Germline lookup yields CDR1 MNHNS and CDR2 SASEGT. CDR3 length: 16 amino acids. With 4 bases removed from V and 8 bases from J, the gap between germline ends came to 20 bases. In DNA form, the CDR3 reads TGTGCCAGCAGTGCGCACACAGGGACCTCTTGGGAAAAACTGTTTTTT. It translates to CASSAHTGTSWEKLFF.

The rearrangement links TRBV3-1 (or the pseudogene TRBV3-2) to TRBJ1-1; TRBD1 aligns across 7 bases. This CDR3 has 15 amino acids. The J segment lost 1 base and the V segment lost 4 bases, leaving 6 bases of the junction unmatched. The germline V gene encodes CDR1 LGHDT and CDR2 YNNKEL (reference sequence). In DNA form, the CDR3 reads TGTGCCAGCAGCCCGTTCCGGGACAGGAACACTGAAGCTTTCTTT. Encoded protein: CASSPFRDRNTEAFF.